This T cell receptor beta chain was obtained from a study of T cell changes during pregnancy in multiple sclerosis. The table came from immunoSEQ multiplex PCR; TCRdb's copy has only in-frame clones and leaves some out. The repertoire holds approximately 100,000 clones, roughly 92% seen once, with 0.93% in the top ten. Germline loops: CDR1 SSHAT, CDR2 FNYEAQ (reference sequence). This CDR3 comprises 16 residues. The V and J ends lost 6 bases and 1 base, in that order; junction bases with no gene match: 3. V usage is TRBV7-7 and J usage is TRBJ2-2; 12 nucleotides align to TRBD2. This TCR was recovered from a female donor with multiple sclerosis, enrolled in a pregnancy study. Here the sequenced sample was peripheral blood, taken after pregnancy. CDR3 loop: CASSRTSGVNTGELFF. The CDR3 DNA reads as TGTGCCAGCAGTAGGACTAGCGGGGTGAACACCGGGGAGCTGTTTTTT.